The clone carrying this T cell receptor (beta chain) was seen at least ten times. V gave up 5 bases and J gave up 4 bases; unmatched junction bases: 6. Germline V gene sequence: CDR1 MNHNY, CDR2 SVGAGI (reference sequence). The CDR3 totals 14 residues. The data stem from a study of blood T cells in healthy people across ages. It was with a sample-barcoded 5' primer and a J-beta primer mix that a second PCR of roughly 6 to 12 cycles was run. Via MiXCR, TCRdb re-called the 5' RACE reads, giving one row per CDR3 protein. The sample lists about 580,000 distinct CDR3 sequences, roughly 48% seen once, with 20% to 25% in the top ten.

The source is a man at least 80 years old in good health. The chain links TRBV6-6 to TRBJ1-2; 8 nucleotides agree with TRBD1. Sequenced: blood. CDR3 sequence: CASSPWDRIYGYTF. In DNA form, the CDR3 reads TGTGCCAGCAGTCCCTGGGACAGGATCTATGGCTACACCTTC.